This T cell receptor beta chain is drawn from a study of cytomegalovirus exposure and HLA in healthy donors. Study observations and caveats: Later on, an analysis found that several of the most significant clusters appeared to be linked to common viral pathogens, which included parvovirus B19. A list of approximately 150 TCR beta chains associated with cytomegalovirus was given. Reportedly, HLA-A and HLA-B alleles of most subjects were accurately predicted from TCR beta.

There are a few counts of this clone. Its antigen remains unknown. Per the germline V gene, CDR1 is LGHNA and CDR2 is YSLEER. V lost 0 bases to trimming and J lost 6 bases, with 12 bases between them. The CDR3 spans 14 residues. PCR was performed using 60 Vbeta and 13 Jbeta primers. The table came from immunoSEQ multiplex PCR; TCRdb's copy has only in-frame clones and leaves some out. Found here are about 170,000 clones, roughly 80% of them singletons; the top ten hold 2% to 2.5%. The clonotype originates from a male donor in good health and CMV-seronegative. Sequencing was performed on PBMCs. The chain carries TRBV4-3 and TRBJ2-7, with a tentative D call TRBD1 (5 bases). CDR3 DNA: TGCGCCAGCAGCCAAGATCCGGCAGGGTTCGAGCAGTACTTC. Protein: CASSQDPAGFEQYF.